This TCR beta chain was observed in a study of T cell changes during pregnancy in multiple sclerosis. TCRdb's copy holds only in-frame clones and misses some; the assay was immunoSEQ multiplex PCR. The data contain roughly 60,000 clones, around 93% of them singletons. This clone was picked up one time. Trimming removed 3 bases at V and 0 bases at J, with 8 bases between. This CDR3 comprises 14 residues. Germline CDR1 reads MNHEY; CDR2 reads SMNVEV (reference sequence). This sequence originates from a female donor with multiple sclerosis, enrolled in a pregnancy study. The chain couples TRBV27 to TRBJ1-1; D remains ambiguous. The sequencing here drew on CD4+ T cells from peripheral blood mononuclear cells, taken in the first trimester of pregnancy. The CDR3 loop reads CASSFSNMNTEAFF. As DNA, the CDR3 is TGTGCCAGCAGTTTCTCAAACATGAACACTGAAGCTTTCTTT.